This section outlines one T cell receptor (beta chain) sequence together with its context. Its cognate antigen is unknown. Germline CDR1 and CDR2: MGHRA and YSYEKL. The CDR3 has 15 amino acids. Trimming pared 1 base from V and 0 bases from J, leaving 4 bases between. Investigators reverse transcribed all isolated RNA, so they sequenced expressed TCRB transcripts. Libraries were prepared by immunoSEQ multiplex PCR; TCRdb keeps only in-frame clonotypes and omits some of them. The sample consists of 630,000 or so clones, about an eighth of them appearing once. The data are from a study of beta chain features in type 1 diabetes. As for the study in general: Investigators examined approximately 110,000,000 sorted cells across all samples. The study's findings and limits: In cDNA sequencing, cells with high TCR expression could be over-represented. Across all four CD4+ subsets, people with type 1 diabetes showed modestly shorter TCRB CDR3s.

Every participating donor gave one draw, a heparinised blood sample averaging around 0.11 L. The TCR comes from a man younger than 35 with type 1 diabetes. Sequencing was done on a sample of naive CD4+ T cells from blood. This chain connects TRBV4-1 to TRBJ2-6; no clear D. The CDR3 DNA sequence: TGCGCCAGCAGCCAAGTTGGCTCTGGGGCCAACGTCCTGACTTTC. Translated: CASSQVGSGANVLTF.